This is a list of T cell receptor beta chains from one sample in a study of identical twins. TCRdb passed the 5' RACE reads through MiXCR, listing each CDR3 protein once. The sample holds roughly 690,000 distinct CDR3 sequences, 21% seen once. These same data were also listed under a study on T cells expressing NK-cell markers.

Sequenced: PBMCs. These receptors were obtained from a woman between 18 and 29 years old in good health. The CDR3 runs from the conserved cysteine through the conserved F or W. The D gene is left open where the match is weak. Size is omitted from some rows. Given values are once, few, many or a class for expanded clones.

J gene: TRBJ2-5
clone size: -
V gene: TRBV6-5
D gene: -
CDR3 DNA: TGTGCCAGCAGTTACCCAGGGGGGCAGACCCAGTACTTC
CDR3 protein: CASSYPGGQTQYF

J gene: TRBJ2-2
clone size: few
V gene: TRBV4-3
D gene: -
CDR3 DNA: TGCGCCAGCAGCCAAGGATACAGGGAGGCCGGGGAGCTGTTTTTT
CDR3 protein: CASSQGYREAGELFF

J gene: TRBJ2-7
clone size: -
V gene: TRBV4-3
D gene: -
CDR3 DNA: TGCGCCAGCAGCCAAGACGGGAGCTTATACGAGCAGTACTTC
CDR3 protein: CASSQDGSLYEQYF

J gene: TRBJ1-2
clone size: -
V gene: TRBV9
D gene: -
CDR3 DNA: TGTGCCAGCAGCGTAGATATCGGCGCCTATGGCTACACCTTC
CDR3 protein: CASSVDIGAYGYTF

J gene: TRBJ2-2
clone size: few
V gene: TRBV20-1
D gene: -
CDR3 DNA: TGCAGTGCCCTCGACCCCCGGCAGGGGACCGGGGAGCTGTTTTTT
CDR3 protein: CSALDPRQGTGELFF

J gene: TRBJ2-1
clone size: -
V gene: TRBV7-6
D gene: -
CDR3 DNA: TGTGCCAGCAGCTTAGCGCGCAGTGGTGAGCAGTTCTTC
CDR3 protein: CASSLARSGEQFF

J gene: TRBJ2-2
clone size: few
V gene: TRBV10-3
D gene: -
CDR3 DNA: TGTGCCATCAGCACCAAGCGGAACCTGGTCGGGGAGCTGTTTTTT
CDR3 protein: CAISTKRNLVGELFF

J gene: TRBJ2-3
clone size: -
V gene: TRBV5-1
D gene: -
CDR3 DNA: TGCGCCAGCAGCCATCGAAGGGGTTCTCATACGCAGTATTTT
CDR3 protein: CASSHRRGSHTQYF

J gene: TRBJ2-1
clone size: -
V gene: TRBV9
D gene: -
CDR3 DNA: TGTGCCAGCAGCGGAGGCCCCCAACTAAGCAACTACAATGAGCAGTTCTTC
CDR3 protein: CASSGGPQLSNYNEQFF

J gene: TRBJ2-1
clone size: few
V gene: TRBV20-1
D gene: TRBD1
CDR3 DNA: TGCAGTGCTAGAGTCCCAGGGGGAGCCTCCTACAATGAGCAGTTCTTC
CDR3 protein: CSARVPGGASYNEQFF

J gene: TRBJ2-1
clone size: many
V gene: TRBV7-8
D gene: -
CDR3 DNA: TGTGCCAGCAGCTTAGAAGTGACTCCCAATGAGCAGTTCTTC
CDR3 protein: CASSLEVTPNEQFF

J gene: TRBJ2-1
clone size: -
V gene: TRBV29-1
D gene: -
CDR3 DNA: TGCAGCGTTGATCAATTTAACGACAGATACAATGAGCAGTTCTTC
CDR3 protein: CSVDQFNDRYNEQFF

J gene: TRBJ2-1
clone size: few
V gene: TRBV7-6
D gene: TRBD1
CDR3 DNA: TGTGCCAGCAGCTTAGGGCCGGGACAGGCCTACAATGAGCAGTTCTTC
CDR3 protein: CASSLGPGQAYNEQFF

J gene: TRBJ2-1
clone size: -
V gene: TRBV9
D gene: TRBD2
CDR3 DNA: TGTGCCAGCAGCGTAGTGGCGGGAGGAATAAATGAGCAGTTCTTC
CDR3 protein: CASSVVAGGINEQFF

J gene: TRBJ2-7
clone size: -
V gene: TRBV12-3/TRBV12-4
D gene: -
CDR3 DNA: TGTGCCAGCAGCCTCGGACTACTCGCTTACGAGCAGTACTTC
CDR3 protein: CASSLGLLAYEQYF

J gene: TRBJ2-3
clone size: -
V gene: TRBV29-1
D gene: TRBD2
CDR3 DNA: TGCAGCGTTGAAAAGACCGGGGGGGTCACAGATACGCAGTATTTT
CDR3 protein: CSVEKTGGVTDTQYF

J gene: TRBJ2-1
clone size: -
V gene: TRBV20-1
D gene: TRBD2
CDR3 DNA: TGCAGTGCAAAGACTAGCGGGGGGGCAAGTGAGCAGTTCTTC
CDR3 protein: CSAKTSGGASEQFF

J gene: TRBJ1-5
clone size: once
V gene: TRBV4-3
D gene: -
CDR3 DNA: TGCGCCAGCAGCCAGACAGCGTATAGCAATCAGCCCCAGCATTTT
CDR3 protein: CASSQTAYSNQPQHF

J gene: TRBJ2-7
clone size: -
V gene: TRBV7-9
D gene: TRBD1
CDR3 DNA: TGTGCCAGCAGCTTAGAGGACAGGGGGAATGGAGAGCAGTACTTC
CDR3 protein: CASSLEDRGNGEQYF

J gene: TRBJ2-3
clone size: -
V gene: TRBV20-1
D gene: -
CDR3 DNA: TGCAGTGCTACCCCAGGGTTTAGAGGGCCAGATACGCAGTATTTT
CDR3 protein: CSATPGFRGPDTQYF

J gene: TRBJ2-7
clone size: -
V gene: TRBV6-5
D gene: -
CDR3 DNA: TGTGCCAGCAGTTACTCGGCTCAGAGCTCCTACGAGCAGTACTTC
CDR3 protein: CASSYSAQSSYEQYF

J gene: TRBJ2-1
clone size: many
V gene: TRBV20-1
D gene: TRBD2
CDR3 DNA: TGCAGTGCTAGAGATAGCGGGGGGGACTACAATGAGCAGTTCTTC
CDR3 protein: CSARDSGGDYNEQFF

J gene: TRBJ2-1
clone size: -
V gene: TRBV6-1
D gene: TRBD1
CDR3 DNA: TGTGCCAGCACCGGATTTAGGGCAGGGGGCTACAATGAGCAGTTCTTC
CDR3 protein: CASTGFRAGGYNEQFF

J gene: TRBJ2-5
clone size: few
V gene: TRBV20-1
D gene: -
CDR3 DNA: TGCAGTGCCCACACGGGAGTTGAGACCCAGTACTTC
CDR3 protein: CSAHTGVETQYF

J gene: TRBJ2-1
clone size: few
V gene: TRBV7-2
D gene: TRBD2
CDR3 DNA: TGTGCCAGCAGCTTCCTTGCGGGGGGCCTGTTGAATGAGCAGTTCTTC
CDR3 protein: CASSFLAGGLLNEQFF

J gene: TRBJ2-1
clone size: few
V gene: TRBV29-1
D gene: -
CDR3 DNA: TGCAGCGTTGTAGTAGGGGAAGGTGAGCAGTTCTTC
CDR3 protein: CSVVVGEGEQFF

J gene: TRBJ2-2
clone size: few
V gene: TRBV12-3/TRBV12-4
D gene: TRBD2
CDR3 DNA: TGTGCCAGCAGCCCCGGGACTAGTACCACCGGGGAGCTGTTTTTT
CDR3 protein: CASSPGTSTTGELFF

J gene: TRBJ2-3
clone size: -
V gene: TRBV6-5
D gene: -
CDR3 DNA: TGTGCCAGCAGTTACTCGTCGGTTTACTCAGATACGCAGTATTTT
CDR3 protein: CASSYSSVYSDTQYF

J gene: TRBJ2-7
clone size: -
V gene: TRBV6-5
D gene: -
CDR3 DNA: TGTGCCAGCAGTTACTCCCAGGCGGGGCCCTACGAGCAGTACTTC
CDR3 protein: CASSYSQAGPYEQYF

J gene: TRBJ2-7
clone size: -
V gene: TRBV7-8
D gene: -
CDR3 DNA: TGTGCCAGCAGCCAGCTGGACGAGCAGTACTTC
CDR3 protein: CASSQLDEQYF

J gene: TRBJ2-2
clone size: -
V gene: TRBV9
D gene: -
CDR3 DNA: TGTGCCAGCAGCGTAGCCCCGAGCGGGGAGCTGTTTTTT
CDR3 protein: CASSVAPSGELFF

J gene: TRBJ1-2
clone size: -
V gene: TRBV7-9
D gene: TRBD1
CDR3 DNA: TGTGCCAGCAGCCCCCCGGACAGGGCGACTAACTATGGCTACACCTTC
CDR3 protein: CASSPPDRATNYGYTF

J gene: TRBJ2-2
clone size: many
V gene: TRBV24-1
D gene: TRBD2
CDR3 DNA: TGTGCCACCGGGACTAGCAGCGGGGAGCTGTTTTTT
CDR3 protein: CATGTSSGELFF

J gene: TRBJ2-7
clone size: -
V gene: TRBV29-1
D gene: -
CDR3 DNA: TGCAGCGTTGTTCGAACCAGCCAGCTGGGTAGCGAGCAGTACTTC
CDR3 protein: CSVVRTSQLGSEQYF

J gene: TRBJ1-2
clone size: many
V gene: TRBV5-1
D gene: -
CDR3 DNA: TGCGCCAGCAGCACTACTGGGCGGAACTATGGCTACACCTTC
CDR3 protein: CASSTTGRNYGYTF

J gene: TRBJ1-1
clone size: few
V gene: TRBV20-1
D gene: -
CDR3 DNA: TGCAGTGCTAGCCAGACGGTGAACACTGAAGCTTTCTTT
CDR3 protein: CSASQTVNTEAFF

J gene: TRBJ1-1
clone size: few
V gene: TRBV7-9
D gene: -
CDR3 DNA: TGTGCCAGCAGCTCCCTTAATTGGGCGAACACTGAAGCTTTCTTT
CDR3 protein: CASSSLNWANTEAFF